Each of the 8 T cell receptor beta chains below was sequenced from the same sample in a study of human T cells and chemical hapten exposure. TCRdb analysed the RACE reads with MiXCR anew, one entry per CDR3 protein. Of about 65,000 distinct CDR3 sequences listed, around 6.5% are singletons. The time point here: healthy volunteer bleed at 6 weeks. Sequencing started from total RNA isolated from unfractionated whole blood. Input material: whole blood. The source of these receptors is a female donor in good health. Some clones in this sample may be carry-over from other donors' samples.

This clonotype was detected a few times. V and J are TRBV27 and TRBJ1-5; maybe TRBD1 (6 bases). The CDR3 sequence is 14 residues long. V lost 0 bases, J lost 5 bases, and 8 bases lay in between. Per the germline V gene, CDR1 is MNHEY and CDR2 is SMNVEV (reference sequence). CDR3 protein: CASSLSGGDQPQHF. The CDR3 coding sequence is TGTGCCAGCAGTTTATCAGGGGGGGATCAGCCCCAGCATTTT.

The table lists this clonotype with a few counts. The CDR3 DNA follows: TGTGCCAGCAGCTTGGAAAGCACAGATACGCAGTATTTT. Its translation is CASSLESTDTQYF. The gene calls are TRBV5-4 and TRBJ2-3; D is uncertain. This CDR3 is 13 amino acids long. V shed 0 bases and J shed 0 bases, with 2 bases lying between them. The germline V gene has CDR1 SGHNT and CDR2 YYREEE (reference sequence).

This clonotype was found many times. The chain has TRBV28 and TRBJ2-4; a possible D gene is TRBD2 (6 bases). Germline CDR1 reads MDHEN; CDR2 reads SYDVKM. The CDR3 has 14 amino acids. V gave up 2 bases and J gave up 9 bases, with 14 bases separating them. DNA of the CDR3: TGTGCCAGCAGTTTAGGGGGTAGCGGAGGCATTCAGTACTTC. This encodes CASSLGGSGGIQYF.

The table lists this clonotype with many counts. The rearrangement uses TRBV2 and TRBJ1-5; the D is unclear. The CDR3 totals 14 residues. With 5 bases removed from V and 0 bases from J, the gap between germline ends came to 8 bases. Germline V lookup: CDR1 SNHLY, CDR2 FYNNEI. CDR3 region: CASSQVNSNQPQHF. The CDR3, as DNA: TGTGCCAGCAGTCAGGTGAATAGCAATCAGCCCCAGCATTTT.

V is TRBV27 and J is TRBJ2-4; D possibly corresponds to TRBD2 (5 bases). V was trimmed by 2 bases and J by 8 bases, leaving 13 bases between them. The CDR3 covers 14 residues. Germline values: CDR1 MNHEY, CDR2 SMNVEV (reference sequence). The CDR3 sequence is CASSLTLADDIQYF. As DNA, the CDR3 is TGTGCCAGCAGTTTAACGCTAGCCGATGACATTCAGTACTTC.

This clonotype came up a few times. The chain carries TRBV2 and TRBJ1-5; D ambiguous. The CDR3 sequence is 15 residues long. The germline V and J ends were trimmed by 4 bases and 1 base, with 11 bases remaining between them. Per the germline V gene, CDR1 is SNHLY and CDR2 is FYNNEI. CDR3 loop: CASSGQDQSNQPQHF. In DNA, the CDR3 is TGTGCCAGCAGTGGGCAGGACCAAAGCAATCAGCCCCAGCATTTT.

The chain is built from TRBV20-1 and TRBJ2-3; tentative D call: TRBD2 (5 bases). Trimming took 2 bases from V and 8 from J, leaving 11 bases between them. Germline V gene lookup returns CDR1 DFQATT and CDR2 SNEGSKA (reference sequence). The CDR3 totals 12 residues. CDR3 region: CSARSRGSTQYF. CDR3 nucleotides: TGCAGTGCTAGATCTCGAGGGAGTACGCAGTATTTT.

The V and J genes are TRBV18 and TRBJ1-1; 9 positions agree with TRBD1. The germline V gene has CDR1 KGHSH and CDR2 LQKENI. CDR3 size: 14 residues. After removal of 2 bases from V and 6 bases from J, the junction contained 4 bases not matched to a gene. The DNA for the CDR3 is TGTGCCAGCTCACCATTACAGGGGGCTGCTGAAGCTTTCTTT. Its translation is CASSPLQGAAEAFF. Filled out from reference TRBV18 and TRBJ1-1, the complete variable domain reads NAGVMQNPRHLVRRRGQEARLRCSPMKGHSHVYWYRQLPEEGLKFMVYLQKENIIDESGMPKERFSAEFPKEGPSILRIQQVVRGDSAAYFCASSPLQGAAEAFFGQGTRLTVV.